This record concerns one T cell receptor (beta chain) sequence. The sample belongs to a study of low-dose radiotherapy and immunotherapy resistance in tumors. About the research overall: A total of 13 Gy over 26 weeks was given to Cohort 2 as 1 Gy per fraction every two weeks. Every two weeks, cyclophosphamide 200 mg/m2 was infused one day before radiation plus immunotherapy.

CDR3 size: 15 residues. Germline V CDR1 and CDR2: LGHNA, YSLEER. V lost 4 bases and J lost 0; bases outside the gene matches: 2. Alpha- and beta-chain coverage of first-strand cDNA came from TRAV- and TRBV-specific primers. For amplifying TCRs, the PCR ran for approximately 21 cycles with Phusion, which was used together with a constant-region primer and the adapter on the V primers. With in vitro transcription, the isolated mRNA was amplified. Each CDR3 protein is one row after TCRdb ran MiXCR on the reads. The table shows approximately 15,000 distinct CDR3 sequences, with approximately 61% occurring only once.

The rearrangement uses TRBV4-3 and TRBJ2-2; 7 nucleotides match TRBD1. The receptor comes from a human donor with advanced metastatic prostate, ovarian, gallbladder or colorectal cancer (not recorded which). This table probably holds off-target reads from a library built for another chain. In DNA, the CDR3 is TGCGCCAGCAGCCTCGGGACAGCGAACACCGGGGAGCTGTTTTTT. Its protein product is CASSLGTANTGELFF.